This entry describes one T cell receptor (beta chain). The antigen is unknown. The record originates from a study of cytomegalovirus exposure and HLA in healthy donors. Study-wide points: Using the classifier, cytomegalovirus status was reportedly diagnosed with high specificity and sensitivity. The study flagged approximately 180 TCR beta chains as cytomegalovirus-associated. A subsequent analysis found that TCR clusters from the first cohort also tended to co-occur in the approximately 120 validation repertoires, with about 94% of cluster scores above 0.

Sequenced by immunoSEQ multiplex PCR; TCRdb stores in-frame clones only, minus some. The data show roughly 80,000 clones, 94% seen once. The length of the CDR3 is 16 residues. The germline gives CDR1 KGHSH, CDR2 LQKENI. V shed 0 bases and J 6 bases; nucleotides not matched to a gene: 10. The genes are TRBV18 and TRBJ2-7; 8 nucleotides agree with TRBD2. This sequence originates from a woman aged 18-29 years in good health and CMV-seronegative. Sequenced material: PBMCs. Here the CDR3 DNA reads TGTGCCAGCTCACCACCCGGTAGGAGCGGGAGCCCCGAGCAGTACTTC. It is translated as CASSPPGRSGSPEQYF.